This passage covers 22 T cell receptor beta chains from one sample sequenced in a study of T-cell reconstitution after alpha-beta-depleted transplantation in children. During its preparation, the TCRbeta library received unique molecular identifiers. MiXCR, applied by TCRdb to the PCR reads, yields one record per CDR3 protein. Of approximately 420,000 distinct CDR3 sequences listed, about a tenth are singletons. The material sequenced was PBMCs from the stem cell graft donor, taken from the stem cell graft. The receptors derive from a human donor who donated a stem cell graft to a child with acute myeloid leukemia.

This clonotype was seen only a few times. J is TRBJ2-1 and V is TRBV4-3, with 7 bases fitting TRBD2. V shed 0 bases and J 4 bases; nucleotides not matched to a gene: 6. From germline, CDR1 is LGHNA and CDR2 YSLEER. The length of the CDR3 is 16 residues. CDR3 in DNA: TGCGCCAGCAGCCAAGATAGGACTAGTAATTACAATGAGCAGTTCTTC. It codes for CASSQDRTSNYNEQFF.

This clonotype came up a few times. The rearrangement joins TRBV10-3 to TRBJ2-7, with 8 bases aligning to TRBD2. CDR1 and CDR2 (germline): ENHRY, SYGVKD. The V gene end was trimmed by 9 bases and the J gene end by 5 bases; junction bases not matched to a gene: 15. This CDR3 contains 15 residues. CDR3: CAMGTGGAGNNEQYF. In DNA, the CDR3 is TGTGCCATGGGCACCGGGGGGGCGGGCAACAACGAGCAGTACTTC.

This clonotype has just a few counts. The chain has TRBV12-3 or TRBV12-4 and TRBJ1-3; D remains ambiguous. Trimming stripped 5 bases from V and 0 bases from J, with 11 bases between. This CDR3 contains 15 residues. The CDR3 here is CASSTYSGSGNTIYF. CDR3 bases: TGTGCCAGCAGTACTTACAGTGGCTCTGGAAACACCATATATTTT.

The genes are TRBV5-1 and TRBJ2-5; possibly TRBD2 for D (6 bases). Germline assignment: CDR1 SGHRS and CDR2 YFSETQ. This CDR3 comprises 14 residues. V lost 4 bases and J 6 bases, leaving 16 bases between the germline ends. This chain's CDR3 is CASSGTGGVKTQYF. CDR3 in DNA: TGCGCCAGCAGCGGCACTGGCGGGGTAAAGACCCAGTACTTC.

V and J are TRBV27 and TRBJ2-2; the D gene is possibly TRBD2 (6 bases). The CDR3 spans 15 residues. The V end lost 4 bases, the J end lost 1 base, and 10 bases lay between the germline ends. Germline values: CDR1 MNHEY, CDR2 SMNVEV (reference sequence). The DNA for the CDR3 is TGTGCCAGCAGTTCCTCCGGGAGGAACACCGGGGAGCTGTTTTTT. This codes for CASSSSGRNTGELFF.

This clonotype was detected only a few times. V gene TRBV12-3 or TRBV12-4 combines with J gene TRBJ2-1; 10 nucleotides match TRBD2. The length of the CDR3 is 15 residues. The J segment lost 4 bases and the V segment lost 6 bases, leaving 6 bases of the junction unmatched. In DNA form, the CDR3 reads TGTGCCAGCAGGGCCGGGACTAGCGTTTACAATGAGCAGTTCTTC. The encoded protein is CASRAGTSVYNEQFF.

This clonotype was seen only a few times. This chain connects TRBV9 to TRBJ2-1, with TRBD1 matching 10 bases. V lost 2 bases and J lost 1; bases outside the gene matches: 3. There are 16 residues in the CDR3. The germline CDR1 and CDR2 sequences are SGDLS and YYNGEE. The CDR3 loop reads CASSVRTGGSYNEQFF. For the CDR3, the DNA is TGTGCCAGCAGCGTTCGGACAGGGGGATCCTACAATGAGCAGTTCTTC.

This clonotype was picked up a small number of times. The rearrangement links TRBV20-1 to TRBJ2-3; weak D call: TRBD1 (6 bases). V was shortened by 3 bases and J by 3 bases, with 16 bases between the two germline ends. CDR3 length: 15 amino acids. Germline values: CDR1 DFQATT, CDR2 SNEGSKA (reference sequence). CDR3 loop: CSASLEAGVTDTQYF. CDR3 coding DNA: TGCAGTGCTAGCCTTGAGGCAGGGGTTACAGATACGCAGTATTTT.

This chain joins TRBV25-1 and TRBJ2-7; D gene unclear. V was clipped by 4 bases and J by 3 bases, with 7 bases between them. Germline loops: CDR1 MGHDK, CDR2 SYGVNS. CDR3 size: 12 residues. CDR3 protein: CASSAEDYEQYF. The CDR3 bases are TGTGCCAGCAGTGCTGAAGACTACGAGCAGTACTTC.

The table lists this clonotype with many counts. One junction end disagrees with the germline gene, perhaps due to a read error. The J gene is TRBJ2-7, the V gene TRBV5-6; 10 bases agree with TRBD1. There are 17 residues in the CDR3. Per the germline V gene, CDR1 is SGHDT and CDR2 is YYEEEE. The CDR3 DNA follows: TGTGCCAGCACCTTGATCCCCACCGGGACAGGGGACTACGAGCAGTACTTC. Translation gives CASTLIPTGTGDYEQYF. Full variable domain (outside the CDR3, taken from reference TRBV5-6 and TRBJ2-7): DAGVTQSPTHLIKTRGQQVTLRCSPKSGHDTVSWYQQALGQGPQFIFQYYEEEERQRGNFPDRFSGHQFPNYSSELNVNALLLGDSALYLCASTLIPTGTGDYEQYFGPGTRLTVT.

This clonotype has just a few counts. The CDR3 here is CASSGTGFYGYTF. The CDR3 coding sequence is TGCGCCAGCAGCGGGACAGGGTTTTATGGCTACACCTTC. The gene calls are TRBV5-1 and TRBJ1-2; 9 bases are shared with TRBD1. The CDR3 has 13 residues. Trimming removed 4 bases from V and 5 bases from J; junction bases left unmatched: 3. The V gene's germline CDR1 is SGHRS and CDR2 YFSETQ.

The chain recombines TRBV5-1 with TRBJ1-5, with D possibly being TRBD1 (5 bases). Trimming pared 0 bases from V and 8 bases from J, leaving 15 bases between. CDR3 length equals 15 residues. CDR1 SGHRS and CDR2 YFSETQ come from the germline V gene. The CDR3 sequence is CASSLGTGLGEPQHF. In nucleotides, the CDR3 is TGCGCCAGCAGCTTGGGAACAGGCCTTGGGGAGCCCCAGCATTTT.

The chain is built from TRBV2 and TRBJ2-5; 13 bases agree with TRBD2. The CDR3 totals 15 residues. V was clipped by 6 bases and J by 3 bases; unmatched bases: 4. Germline V gene data show CDR1 as SNHLY and CDR2 as FYNNEI. The CDR3 DNA reads as TGTGCCAGCAGACCGGGACTAGCGGGGAAAGAGACCCAGTACTTC. It yields the protein CASRPGLAGKETQYF.

This chain connects TRBV29-1 to TRBJ2-7; 9 nucleotides line up with TRBD2. V gave up 4 bases and J gave up 7 bases; unmatched junction bases: 11. The CDR3 is 14 residues long. Germline V lookup: CDR1 SQVTM, CDR2 ANQGSEA. The CDR3: CSVASAGGPNEQYF. DNA of the CDR3: TGCAGCGTTGCCTCCGCGGGAGGGCCGAATGAGCAGTACTTC.

This clonotype has more than one count but fewer than ten. The chain has TRBV20-1 and TRBJ2-2; TRBD1 aligns across 7 bases. The CDR3 is 15 amino acids. The trim removed 0 bases at V and 4 bases at J, leaving 5 bases unmatched. The germline V gene has CDR1 DFQATT and CDR2 SNEGSKA (reference sequence). CDR3 protein: CSARDRGRSTGELFF. CDR3 DNA sequence: TGCAGTGCTAGAGATAGGGGGCGGTCCACCGGGGAGCTGTTTTTT.

This clonotype has only a few counts. The chain is built from TRBV12-3 or TRBV12-4 and TRBJ1-1; D remains ambiguous. The germline V and J ends were trimmed by 5 bases and 1 base, with 8 bases remaining between them. This CDR3 is 13 amino acids long. The CDR3, as DNA: TGTGCCAGCAGTCCCCAGCAGAACACTGAAGCTTTCTTT. Its translation is CASSPQQNTEAFF.

This clonotype occurred many times. The chain links TRBV5-1 to TRBJ1-1; 10 nucleotides align to TRBD1. The CDR3 contains 14 residues. J lost 4 bases, V lost 4 bases, and 4 bases had no gene match. Germline values: CDR1 SGHRS, CDR2 YFSETQ. For the CDR3, the DNA is TGCGCCAGCAGCGGAGGACAGGGGGGCACTGAAGCTTTCTTT. Translation gives CASSGGQGGTEAFF.

This clonotype was seen repeatedly, ten times or more. The V call is TRBV11-2, the J call TRBJ2-2; TRBD1 matches at 10 bases. J gave up 5 bases and V 5 bases, and 11 bases lay outside the gene matches. CDR1 SGHAT and CDR2 FQNNGV come from the germline V gene. CDR3 length equals 17 residues. DNA for the CDR3: TGTGCCAGCAGCCGGTGGGGCCGGGACAGGGGAACCGGGGAGCTGTTTTTT. Translation gives CASSRWGRDRGTGELFF.

This clonotype has just a few counts. The CDR3 loop reads CSAGLYESEQFF. The CDR3 bases are TGCAGCGCCGGACTTTACGAGAGCGAGCAGTTCTTC. The V and J genes are TRBV20-1 and TRBJ2-1, with D tentatively TRBD2 (5 bases). The CDR3 covers 12 residues. Germline values: CDR1 DFQATT, CDR2 SNEGSKA (reference sequence).

This clonotype was seen more than once but under ten times. The rearrangement uses TRBV7-2 and TRBJ1-6, with a possible D match to TRBD1 (6 bases). V was trimmed by 4 bases and J by 10 bases, leaving 17 bases between them. This CDR3 region has 15 residues. Germline-derived CDR1 and CDR2 are SGHTA and FQGNSA. The CDR3 coding sequence is TGTGCCAGCAGCTCCGCCGGGACACCCAAATCACCCCTCCACTTT. Its translation is CASSSAGTPKSPLHF.

This clonotype was seen only a few times. The rearrangement links TRBV29-1 to TRBJ1-5; TRBD1 is a possible D gene (5 bases). The CDR3 sequence is 13 residues long. The V gene lost 4 bases and the J gene lost 4 bases, with 11 bases spanning the gap. Germline CDR1 and CDR2: SQVTM and ANQGSEA. CDR3 residues: CSVAGSSNQPQHF. The CDR3, as DNA: TGCAGCGTTGCAGGGTCTAGTAATCAGCCCCAGCATTTT.

The table lists this clonotype with many counts. CDR3 protein: CASSPHIGPRDGEQFF. CDR3 DNA: TGTGCCAGCAGCCCACATATTGGACCGCGAGATGGTGAGCAGTTCTTC. V gene TRBV7-3 combines with J gene TRBJ2-1; D unclear. The germline gives CDR1 SGHTA, CDR2 FQGTGA. The CDR3 spans 16 residues. Trimming left V 5 bases short and J 9 bases short, with 23 bases between.